This TCR beta chain was observed in a study of T-cell memory formation after mild COVID-19. As for the study in general: Most TCR clusters belonged to a single donor. Points from the study as a whole: In second-wave clones peaking day 37, SARS-CoV-2 specificity remained unconfirmed.

Worth noting for this clonotype: Its specificity is unknown.

CDR3 size: 14 residues. The V and J ends lost 8 bases and 5 bases respectively, with 18 bases between them. Libraries for TCRalpha and TCRbeta carried sample barcodes and unique molecular identifiers via 5'RACE. TCRdb reprocessed the 5' RACE reads with MiXCR, giving one entry per CDR3 protein. Among more than 300,000 distinct CDR3 sequences listed, approximately 15% were seen once. Sequencing was done on a sample of PBMCs or a T cell subset sorted from them (not recorded which). The clonotype comes from a man in his late teens or twenties who had mild COVID-19 (a few samples of this study predate the infection). Cell type and time point are not known. The chain couples TRBV12-3 or TRBV12-4 to TRBJ2-5; D gene unclear. Here the CDR3 DNA reads TGTGCCAGCGCCCCCCAGGTAGCTTGGGAGACCCAGTACTTC. Encoded protein: CASAPQVAWETQYF.